This T cell receptor (beta chain) was identified during a study of T cell responses to AZD1222 COVID-19 vaccine. Losses at the gene ends were 3 bases for V and 5 bases for J; bases not matched to a gene: 4. The CDR3 has 15 residues. Germline V CDR1 and CDR2: SGHKS, YYEKEE (reference sequence). Sequenced by immunoSEQ multiplex PCR; TCRdb stores in-frame clones only, minus some. The sample has approximately 89,000 clones; 90% are singletons. V and J are TRBV5-5 and TRBJ1-3; the match to TRBD1 covers 11 bases. The sample was peripheral blood, taken 28 days after the second AZD1222 dose. The clonotype comes from an adult who received the AZD1222 COVID-19 vaccine. CDR3 loop: CASSSDRGQRNTIYF. CDR3 nucleotide sequence: TGTGCCAGCAGCTCGGACAGGGGGCAGAGAAACACCATATATTTT. The variable domain in full, completed from reference TRBV5-5 and TRBJ1-3, reads DAGVTQSPTHLIKTRGQQVTLRCSPISGHKSVSWYQQVLGQGPQFIFQYYEKEERGRGNFPDRFSARQFPNYSSELNVNALLLGDSALYLCASSSDRGQRNTIYFGEGSWLTVV.